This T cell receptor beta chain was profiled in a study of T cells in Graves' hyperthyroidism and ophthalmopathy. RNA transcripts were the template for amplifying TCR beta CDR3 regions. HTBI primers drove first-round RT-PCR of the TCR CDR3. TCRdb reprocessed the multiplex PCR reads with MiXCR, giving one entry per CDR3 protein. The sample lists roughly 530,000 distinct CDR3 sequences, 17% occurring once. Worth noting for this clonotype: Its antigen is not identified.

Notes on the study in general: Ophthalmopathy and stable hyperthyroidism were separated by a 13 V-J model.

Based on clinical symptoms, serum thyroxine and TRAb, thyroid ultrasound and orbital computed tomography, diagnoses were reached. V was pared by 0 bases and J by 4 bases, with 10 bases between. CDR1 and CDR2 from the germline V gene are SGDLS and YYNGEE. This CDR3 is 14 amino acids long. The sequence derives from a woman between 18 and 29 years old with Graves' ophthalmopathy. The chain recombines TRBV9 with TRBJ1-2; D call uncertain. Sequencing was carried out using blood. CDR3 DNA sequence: TGTGCCAGCAGCGTAGAACCAGTTAGCTATGGCTACACCTTC. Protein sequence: CASSVEPVSYGYTF.